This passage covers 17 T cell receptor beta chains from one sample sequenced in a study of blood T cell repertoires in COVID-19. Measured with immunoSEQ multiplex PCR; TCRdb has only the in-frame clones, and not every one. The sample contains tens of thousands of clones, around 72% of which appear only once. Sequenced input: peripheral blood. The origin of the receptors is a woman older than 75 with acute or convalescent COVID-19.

The DNA for the CDR3 is TGCGCCAGCAGCTTGGAAGGGGGCCGCTACGAGCAGTACTTC. Translated, it gives CASSLEGGRYEQYF. This chain connects TRBV5-1 to TRBJ2-7; 7 bases are shared with TRBD1. CDR1 and CDR2 from the germline V gene are SGHRS and YFSETQ. J lost 3 bases, V lost 0 bases, and 3 bases had no gene match. The CDR3 consists of 14 residues.

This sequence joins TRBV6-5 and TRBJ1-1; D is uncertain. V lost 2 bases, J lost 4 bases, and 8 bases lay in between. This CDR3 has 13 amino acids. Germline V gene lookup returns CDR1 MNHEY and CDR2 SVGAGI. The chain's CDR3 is CASSYMRGTEAFF. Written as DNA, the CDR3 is TGTGCCAGCAGTTACATGCGGGGCACTGAAGCTTTCTTT.

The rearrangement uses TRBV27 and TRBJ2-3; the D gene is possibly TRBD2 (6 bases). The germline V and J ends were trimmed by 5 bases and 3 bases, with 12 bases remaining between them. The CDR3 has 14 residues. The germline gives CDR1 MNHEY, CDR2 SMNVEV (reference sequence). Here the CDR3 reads CASSLGTDTDTQYF. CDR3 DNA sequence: TGTGCCAGCAGTCTCGGGACTGATACAGATACGCAGTATTTT.

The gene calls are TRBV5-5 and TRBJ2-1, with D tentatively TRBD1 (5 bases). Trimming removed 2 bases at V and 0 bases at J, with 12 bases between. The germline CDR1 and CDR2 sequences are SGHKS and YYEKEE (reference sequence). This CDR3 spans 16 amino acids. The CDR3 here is CASSLIQGLSYNEQFF. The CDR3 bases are TGTGCCAGCAGCTTAATTCAGGGCCTCTCCTACAATGAGCAGTTCTTC.

CDR3 region: CASSAGSGLGDTEAFF. For the CDR3, the DNA is TGTGCCAGCAGTGCAGGTAGCGGACTTGGGGACACTGAAGCTTTCTTT. This chain joins TRBV28 and TRBJ1-1, with no clear D. The CDR3 sequence is 16 residues long. V was pared by 5 bases and J by 3 bases, with 19 bases between. The germline V gene encodes CDR1 MDHEN and CDR2 SYDVKM.

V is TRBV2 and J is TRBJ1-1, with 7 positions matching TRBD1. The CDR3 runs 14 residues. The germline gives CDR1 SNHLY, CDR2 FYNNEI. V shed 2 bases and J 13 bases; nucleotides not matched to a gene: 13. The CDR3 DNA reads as TGTGCCAGCAGTGAACGGGAACCGGGACAGACAGTTTTCTTT. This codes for CASSEREPGQTVFF.

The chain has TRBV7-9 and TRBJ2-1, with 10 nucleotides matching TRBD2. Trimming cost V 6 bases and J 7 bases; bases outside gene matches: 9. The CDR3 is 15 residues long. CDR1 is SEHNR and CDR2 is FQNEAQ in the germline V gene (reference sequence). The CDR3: CASRGGLAGVNEQFF. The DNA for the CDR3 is TGTGCCAGCAGAGGGGGGCTAGCGGGAGTGAATGAGCAGTTCTTC.

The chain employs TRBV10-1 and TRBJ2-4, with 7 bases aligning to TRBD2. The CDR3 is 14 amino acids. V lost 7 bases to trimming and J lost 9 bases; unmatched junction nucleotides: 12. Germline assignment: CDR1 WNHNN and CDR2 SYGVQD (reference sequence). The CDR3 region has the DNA TGCGCCAGCAAGAAAGGGGAGGGTTTAACCATTCAGTACTTC. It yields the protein CASKKGEGLTIQYF.

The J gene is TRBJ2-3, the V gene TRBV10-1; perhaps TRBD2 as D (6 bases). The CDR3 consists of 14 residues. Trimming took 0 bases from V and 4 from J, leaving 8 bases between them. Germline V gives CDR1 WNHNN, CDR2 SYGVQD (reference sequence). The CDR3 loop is CASSESGGADTQYF. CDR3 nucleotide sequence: TGCGCCAGCAGTGAGTCGGGGGGAGCAGATACGCAGTATTTT.

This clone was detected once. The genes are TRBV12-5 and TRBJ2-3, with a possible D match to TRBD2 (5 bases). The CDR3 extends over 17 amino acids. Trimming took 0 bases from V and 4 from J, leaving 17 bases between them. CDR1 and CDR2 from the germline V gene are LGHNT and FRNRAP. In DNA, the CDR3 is TGTGCTAGTGGTTTGGTAGTCAGTAGCGAGTTGGCAGATACGCAGTATTTT. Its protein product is CASGLVVSSELADTQYF.

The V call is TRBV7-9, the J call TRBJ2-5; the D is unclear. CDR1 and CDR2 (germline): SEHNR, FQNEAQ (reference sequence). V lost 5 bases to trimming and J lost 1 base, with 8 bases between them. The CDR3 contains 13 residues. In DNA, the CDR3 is TGTGCCAGCAGCCCCCCATCCCAAGAGACCCAGTACTTC. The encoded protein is CASSPPSQETQYF.

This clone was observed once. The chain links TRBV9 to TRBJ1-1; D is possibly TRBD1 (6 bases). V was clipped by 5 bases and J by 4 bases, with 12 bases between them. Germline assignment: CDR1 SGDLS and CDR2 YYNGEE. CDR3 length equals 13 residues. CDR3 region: CASSETGFTEAFF. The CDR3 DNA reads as TGTGCCAGCAGTGAAACAGGGTTCACTGAAGCTTTCTTT.

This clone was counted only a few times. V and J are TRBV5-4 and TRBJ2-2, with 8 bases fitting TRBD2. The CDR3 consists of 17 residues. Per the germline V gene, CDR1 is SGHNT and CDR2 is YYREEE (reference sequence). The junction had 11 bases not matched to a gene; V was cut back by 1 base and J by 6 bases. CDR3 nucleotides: TGTGCCAGCAGCTTGCTCGCCGCTAGCGGGTTCCCCGGGGAGCTGTTTTTT. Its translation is CASSLLAASGFPGELFF.

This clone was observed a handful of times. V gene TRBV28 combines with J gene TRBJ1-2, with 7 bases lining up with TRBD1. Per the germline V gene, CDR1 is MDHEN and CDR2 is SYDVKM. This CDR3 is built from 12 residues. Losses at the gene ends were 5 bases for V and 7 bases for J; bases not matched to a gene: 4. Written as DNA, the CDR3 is TGTGCCAGCAGTACAGGGGCTGGTGGCTACACCTTC. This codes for CASSTGAGGYTF.

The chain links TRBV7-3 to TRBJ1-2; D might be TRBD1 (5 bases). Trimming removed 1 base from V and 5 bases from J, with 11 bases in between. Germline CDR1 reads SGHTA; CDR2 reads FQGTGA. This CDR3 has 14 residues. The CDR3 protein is CASSLNPQGYGYTF. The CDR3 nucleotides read TGTGCCAGCAGCTTAAACCCGCAGGGTTATGGCTACACCTTC.

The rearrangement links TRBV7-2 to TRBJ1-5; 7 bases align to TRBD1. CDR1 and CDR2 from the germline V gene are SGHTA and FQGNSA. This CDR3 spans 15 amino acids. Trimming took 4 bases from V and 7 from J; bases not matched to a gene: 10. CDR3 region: CASSSSTGTEQPQHF. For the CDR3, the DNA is TGTGCCAGCAGCTCCTCGACAGGGACCGAACAGCCCCAGCATTTT.

CDR3 protein: CASSLAGSRNEQFF. The CDR3 nucleotides are TGTGCCAGCAGCTTAGCAGGATCGCGGAATGAGCAGTTCTTC. The gene calls are TRBV7-9 and TRBJ2-1; D not resolved. From germline, CDR1 is SEHNR and CDR2 FQNEAQ (reference sequence). V was cut by 0 bases and J by 7 bases, with 10 bases left in between. There are 14 residues in the CDR3.